This T cell receptor (beta chain) emerged from a study of blood T cell repertoires in COVID-19. The CDR3 has 13 residues. CDR1 is MNHNY and CDR2 is SVGAGI in the germline V gene (reference sequence). V was clipped by 5 bases and J by 6 bases; unmatched bases: 7. This clone turned up a few times. Source study methods: Nucleated cell number was recorded as an estimate derived from reference gene primer amplification. Using immunoSEQ multiplex PCR, the repertoire was profiled, and TCRdb retains in-frame clones only, with some absent. The V and J calls and clone size are taken from that table; D and trimming were inferred from the DNA. The sample has roughly 70,000 clones, 70% to 90% seen once; the top ten hold 1.4%.

The V and J genes are TRBV6-6 and TRBJ2-7; 7 positions match TRBD2. The origin of this receptor is a human donor in a cohort sampled during active COVID-19. Sequenced input: peripheral blood. The chain's CDR3 is CASSLAVRSEQYF. Here the CDR3 DNA reads TGTGCCAGCAGTCTAGCGGTCAGGTCCGAGCAGTACTTC.